These T cell receptor beta chains were read from a single sample in a study of T cell responses to AZD1222 COVID-19 vaccine. Repertoires were generated with immunoSEQ multiplex PCR, while TCRdb's copy carries only in-frame clones and drops some. This table has around 140,000 clones, approximately 90% appearing once. The sequencing used peripheral blood, collected on day 0 of AZD1222 vaccination. These receptors originate from an adult in good health. The CDR3 runs from the conserved cysteine through the conserved F or W. The order of the fields is CDR3 protein, CDR3 DNA, D gene, V gene, J gene. The D gene is left open where the match is weak.

CDR3aa: CASRGQSMNTEAFF; CDR3nt: TGTGCCAGCAGGGGACAGTCTATGAACACTGAAGCTTTCTTT; d_gene: TRBD1; v_gene: TRBV6-5; j_gene: TRBJ1-1
CDR3aa: CASSFQGYEQYF; CDR3nt: TGCGCCAGCAGCTTCCAGGGCTACGAGCAGTACTTC; d_gene: -; v_gene: TRBV5-1; j_gene: TRBJ2-7
CDR3aa: CASSQDRRGAVKNIQYF; CDR3nt: TGTGCCAGCAGCCAAGATCGGAGGGGGGCAGTCAAAAACATTCAGTACTTC; d_gene: -; v_gene: TRBV3-1/TRBV3-2; j_gene: TRBJ2-4
CDR3aa: CASSMTGYEQYF; CDR3nt: TGTGCCAGTAGTATGACAGGCTACGAGCAGTACTTC; d_gene: -; v_gene: TRBV19; j_gene: TRBJ2-7
CDR3aa: CASSPLGQINYGYTF; CDR3nt: TGTGCCAGCAGCCCACTGGGACAGATAAACTATGGCTACACCTTC; d_gene: TRBD1; v_gene: TRBV14; j_gene: TRBJ1-2
CDR3aa: CASRRYTEAFF; CDR3nt: TGTGCCAGCAGGCGGTACACTGAAGCTTTCTTT; d_gene: -; v_gene: TRBV28; j_gene: TRBJ1-1
CDR3aa: CAWSESSGVDTQYF; CDR3nt: TGTGCCTGGAGTGAATCTAGCGGGGTTGATACGCAGTATTTT; d_gene: TRBD2; v_gene: TRBV30; j_gene: TRBJ2-3
CDR3aa: CASSLTGLDNSPLHF; CDR3nt: TGTGCCAGCAGTCTGACAGGGTTAGATAATTCACCCCTCCACTTT; d_gene: TRBD1; v_gene: TRBV6-1; j_gene: TRBJ1-6
CDR3aa: CASSADRVGNTIYF; CDR3nt: TGTGCCAGCAGTGCGGACAGGGTCGGTAACACCATATATTTT; d_gene: TRBD1; v_gene: TRBV28; j_gene: TRBJ1-3
CDR3aa: CASSLGVLTWGYTF; CDR3nt: TGTGCCAGCAGCTTAGGGGTCTTGACATGGGGCTACACCTTC; d_gene: -; v_gene: TRBV7-9; j_gene: TRBJ1-2
CDR3aa: CASSRTGGRDSPLHF; CDR3nt: TGTGCCAGCAGTAGGACAGGGGGCCGGGATTCACCCCTCCACTTT; d_gene: TRBD1; v_gene: TRBV28; j_gene: TRBJ1-6
CDR3aa: CASSQLRWQGINKENTGELFF; CDR3nt: TGTGCCAGCTCACAGCTGAGATGGCAGGGAATCAATAAAGAAAACACCGGGGAGCTGTTTTTT; d_gene: -; v_gene: TRBV18; j_gene: TRBJ2-2
CDR3aa: CASRRTGTYNSPLHF; CDR3nt: TGTGCCAGCAGACGTACCGGGACCTATAATTCACCCCTCCACTTT; d_gene: -; v_gene: TRBV6-5; j_gene: TRBJ1-6
CDR3aa: CASSPALGNTEAFF; CDR3nt: TGTGCCAGCAGCCCGGCCCTCGGTAACACTGAAGCTTTCTTT; d_gene: -; v_gene: TRBV11-2; j_gene: TRBJ1-1
CDR3aa: CASQEEYGYNSPLHF; CDR3nt: TGTGCCAGTCAAGAGGAGTACGGCTATAATTCACCCCTCCACTTT; d_gene: -; v_gene: TRBV19; j_gene: TRBJ1-6
CDR3aa: CAGGGNYGYTF; CDR3nt: TGTGCCGGAGGGGGAAACTATGGCTACACCTTC; d_gene: -; v_gene: TRBV30; j_gene: TRBJ1-2